The TCR beta chain described here comes from a study of beta chain features in type 1 diabetes. In the case of this clone: Antigen specificity is unknown.

Study findings and constraints: Patients with type 1 diabetes carried fewer insertions and had more deletions at their VDJ junctions.

CDR1 and CDR2 from the germline V gene are ENHRY and SYGVKD. CDR3 length equals 15 residues. The V and J ends lost 10 bases and 4 bases, in that order; junction bases with no gene match: 9. Reverse transcribing all isolated RNA meant expressed TCRB transcripts were sequenced. Assay: immunoSEQ multiplex PCR; the TCRdb copy retains only in-frame clones and omits some. The profile shows 150,000 or so clones, 7% to 10% of them singletons. CD45RO/CCR7/CD25/CD127/CD95/CD27 separated CD4+ naive, central memory, regulatory and stem cell-like memory cells by sorting. The gene calls are TRBV10-3 and TRBJ2-3; 12 positions agree with TRBD2. The TCR was taken from a woman in her late teens or twenties in good health. Sequencing used central memory CD4+ T cells from blood. The CDR3 sequence: CATRPSGGEADTQYF. The CDR3 DNA reads as TGTGCCACCAGGCCTAGCGGGGGGGAGGCAGATACGCAGTATTTT.